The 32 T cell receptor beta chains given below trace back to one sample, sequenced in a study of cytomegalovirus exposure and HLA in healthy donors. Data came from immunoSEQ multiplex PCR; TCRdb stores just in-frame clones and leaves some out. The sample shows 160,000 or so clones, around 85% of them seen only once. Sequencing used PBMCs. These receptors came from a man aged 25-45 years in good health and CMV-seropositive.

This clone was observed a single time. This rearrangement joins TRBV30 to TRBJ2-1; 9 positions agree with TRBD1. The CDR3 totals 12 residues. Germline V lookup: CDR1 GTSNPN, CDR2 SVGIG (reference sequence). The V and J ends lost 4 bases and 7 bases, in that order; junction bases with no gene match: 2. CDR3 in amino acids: CAWTDRGNEQFF. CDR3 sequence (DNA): TGTGCCTGGACCGACAGGGGGAATGAGCAGTTCTTC.

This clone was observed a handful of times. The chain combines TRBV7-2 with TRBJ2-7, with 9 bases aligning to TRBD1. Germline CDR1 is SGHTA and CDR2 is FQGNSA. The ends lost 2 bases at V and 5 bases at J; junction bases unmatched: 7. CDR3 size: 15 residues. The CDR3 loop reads CASSLTTGGPHEQYF. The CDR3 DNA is TGTGCCAGCAGCTTAACGACAGGGGGTCCCCACGAGCAGTACTTC.

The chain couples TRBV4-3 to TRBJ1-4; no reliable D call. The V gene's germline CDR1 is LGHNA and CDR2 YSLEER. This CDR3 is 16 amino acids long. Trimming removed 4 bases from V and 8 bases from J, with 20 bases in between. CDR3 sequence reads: CASSPNSLVKTEKLFF. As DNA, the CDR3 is TGCGCCAGCAGCCCTAACTCTTTGGTCAAAACCGAAAAACTGTTTTTT.

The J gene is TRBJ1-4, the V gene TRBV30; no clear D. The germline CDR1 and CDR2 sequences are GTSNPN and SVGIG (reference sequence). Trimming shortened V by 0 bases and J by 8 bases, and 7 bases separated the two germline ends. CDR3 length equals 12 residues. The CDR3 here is CAWSVLGEKLFF. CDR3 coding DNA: TGTGCCTGGAGTGTACTGGGCGAAAAACTGTTTTTT.

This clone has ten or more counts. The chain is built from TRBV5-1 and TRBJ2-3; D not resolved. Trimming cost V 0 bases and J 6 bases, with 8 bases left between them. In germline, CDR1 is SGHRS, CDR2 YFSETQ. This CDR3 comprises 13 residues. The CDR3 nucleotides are TGCGCCAGCAGCTTGGCCACGAGGGATACGCAGTATTTT. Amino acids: CASSLATRDTQYF.

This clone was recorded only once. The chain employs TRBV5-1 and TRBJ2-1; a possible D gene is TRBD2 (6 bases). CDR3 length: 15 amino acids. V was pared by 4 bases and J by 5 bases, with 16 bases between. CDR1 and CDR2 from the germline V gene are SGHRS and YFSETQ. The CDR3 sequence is CASSLRGTSNNEQFF. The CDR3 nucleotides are TGCGCCAGCAGCCTTCGCGGGACTTCTAACAATGAGCAGTTCTTC.

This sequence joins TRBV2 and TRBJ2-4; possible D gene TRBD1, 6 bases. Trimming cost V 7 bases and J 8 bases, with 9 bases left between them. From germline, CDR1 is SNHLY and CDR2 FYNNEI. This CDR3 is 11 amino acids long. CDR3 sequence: CASKTGYIQYF. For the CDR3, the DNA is TGTGCCAGCAAAACAGGGTACATTCAGTACTTC.

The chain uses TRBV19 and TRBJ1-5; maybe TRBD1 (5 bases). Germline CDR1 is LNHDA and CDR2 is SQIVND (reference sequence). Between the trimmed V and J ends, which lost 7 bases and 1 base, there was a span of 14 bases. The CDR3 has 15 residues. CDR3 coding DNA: TGTGCCAGTAAATCCGCAGGGATAAGCAATCAGCCCCAGCATTTT. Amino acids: CASKSAGISNQPQHF.

Here the CDR3 reads CAWRVDRTPPGYGYTF. In DNA form, the CDR3 reads TGTGCCTGGAGGGTGGACAGGACACCTCCGGGCTATGGCTACACCTTC. This chain joins TRBV30 and TRBJ1-2; TRBD1 matches 7 bases. V gave up 3 bases and J gave up 4 bases; unmatched junction bases: 14. This CDR3 is 16 amino acids long. Germline V gene data show CDR1 as GTSNPN and CDR2 as SVGIG (reference sequence).

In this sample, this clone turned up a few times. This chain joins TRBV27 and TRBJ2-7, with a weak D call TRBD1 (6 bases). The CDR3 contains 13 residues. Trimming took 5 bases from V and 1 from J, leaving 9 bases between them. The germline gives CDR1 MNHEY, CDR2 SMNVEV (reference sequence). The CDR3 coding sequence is TGTGCCAGCAGTCCAACAGGGTCCTACGAGCAGTACTTC. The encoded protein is CASSPTGSYEQYF.

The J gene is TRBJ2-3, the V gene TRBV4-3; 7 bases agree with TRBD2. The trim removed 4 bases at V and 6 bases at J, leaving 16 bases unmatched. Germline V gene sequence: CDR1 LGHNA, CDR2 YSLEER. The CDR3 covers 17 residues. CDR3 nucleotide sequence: TGCGCCAGCAGCCCAGGGACTACTAGCGTGGCCCTTGATACGCAGTATTTT. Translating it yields CASSPGTTSVALDTQYF.

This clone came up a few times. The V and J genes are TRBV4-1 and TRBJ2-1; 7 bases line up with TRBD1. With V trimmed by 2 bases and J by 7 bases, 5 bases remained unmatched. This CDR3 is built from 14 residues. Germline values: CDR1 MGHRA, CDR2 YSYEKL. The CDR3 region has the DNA TGCGCCAGCAGCCAACCATCGACAGGGAATGAGCAGTTCTTC. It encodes CASSQPSTGNEQFF.

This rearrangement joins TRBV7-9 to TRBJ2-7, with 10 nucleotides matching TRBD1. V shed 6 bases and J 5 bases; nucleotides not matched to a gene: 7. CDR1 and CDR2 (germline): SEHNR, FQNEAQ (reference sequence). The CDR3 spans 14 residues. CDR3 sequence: CASRNSGTGDEQYF. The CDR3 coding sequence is TGTGCCAGCAGAAACTCCGGGACAGGGGACGAGCAGTACTTC.

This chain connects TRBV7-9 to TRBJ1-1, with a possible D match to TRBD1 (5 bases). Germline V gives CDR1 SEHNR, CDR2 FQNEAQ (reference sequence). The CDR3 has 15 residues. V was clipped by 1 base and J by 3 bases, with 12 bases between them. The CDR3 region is CASSLGTGGDTEAFF. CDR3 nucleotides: TGTGCCAGCAGCTTAGGGACGGGGGGGGACACTGAAGCTTTCTTT.

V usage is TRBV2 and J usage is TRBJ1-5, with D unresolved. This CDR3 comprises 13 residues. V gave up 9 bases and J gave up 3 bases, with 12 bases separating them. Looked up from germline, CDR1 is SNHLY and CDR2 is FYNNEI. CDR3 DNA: TGTGCCAGTTTGGGCTCGAACAATCAGCCCCAGCATTTT. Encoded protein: CASLGSNNQPQHF.

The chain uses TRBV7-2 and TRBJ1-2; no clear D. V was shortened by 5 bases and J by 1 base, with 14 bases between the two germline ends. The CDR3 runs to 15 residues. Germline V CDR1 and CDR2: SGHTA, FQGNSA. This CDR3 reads CASSPSGFGNYGYTF. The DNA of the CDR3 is TGTGCCAGCAGCCCGTCGGGTTTCGGTAACTATGGCTACACCTTC.

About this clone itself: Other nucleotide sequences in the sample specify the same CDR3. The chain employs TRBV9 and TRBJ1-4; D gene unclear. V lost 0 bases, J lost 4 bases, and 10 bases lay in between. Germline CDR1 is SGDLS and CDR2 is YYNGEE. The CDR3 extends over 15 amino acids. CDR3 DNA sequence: TGTGCCAGCAGCGTAGGAGGCGATATTAATGAAAAACTGTTTTTT. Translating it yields CASSVGGDINEKLFF.

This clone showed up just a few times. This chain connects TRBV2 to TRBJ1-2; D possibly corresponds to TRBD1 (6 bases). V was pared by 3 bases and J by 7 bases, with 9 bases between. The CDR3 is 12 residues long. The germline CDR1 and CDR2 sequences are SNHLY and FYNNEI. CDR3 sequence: CASSDYRAGYTF. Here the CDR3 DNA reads TGTGCCAGCAGTGACTACAGGGCTGGCTACACCTTC.

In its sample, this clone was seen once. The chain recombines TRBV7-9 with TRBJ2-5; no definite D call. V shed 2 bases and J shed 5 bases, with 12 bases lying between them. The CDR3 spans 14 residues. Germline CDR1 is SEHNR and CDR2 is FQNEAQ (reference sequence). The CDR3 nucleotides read TGTGCCAGCAGCTTAAATCCTAGAGGCGAGACCCAGTACTTC. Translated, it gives CASSLNPRGETQYF.

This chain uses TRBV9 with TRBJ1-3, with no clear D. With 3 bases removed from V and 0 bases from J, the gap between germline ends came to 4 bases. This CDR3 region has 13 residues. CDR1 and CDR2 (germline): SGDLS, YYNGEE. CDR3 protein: CASSDSSGNTIYF. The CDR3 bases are TGTGCCAGCAGCGATAGCTCTGGAAACACCATATATTTT.

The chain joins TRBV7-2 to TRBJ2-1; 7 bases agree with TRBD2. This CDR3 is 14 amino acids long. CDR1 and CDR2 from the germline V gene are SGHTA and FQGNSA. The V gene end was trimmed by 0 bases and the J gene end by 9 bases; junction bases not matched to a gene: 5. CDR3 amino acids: CASSLAGGSSEQFF. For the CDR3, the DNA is TGTGCCAGCAGCTTAGCGGGCGGGAGCAGTGAGCAGTTCTTC.

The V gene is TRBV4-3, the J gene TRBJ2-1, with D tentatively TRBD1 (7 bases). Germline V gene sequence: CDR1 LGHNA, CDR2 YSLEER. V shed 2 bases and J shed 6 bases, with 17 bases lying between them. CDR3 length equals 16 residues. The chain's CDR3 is CASSQNRQGGINEQFF. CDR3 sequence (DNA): TGCGCCAGCAGCCAAAACCGACAGGGCGGGATCAATGAGCAGTTCTTC.

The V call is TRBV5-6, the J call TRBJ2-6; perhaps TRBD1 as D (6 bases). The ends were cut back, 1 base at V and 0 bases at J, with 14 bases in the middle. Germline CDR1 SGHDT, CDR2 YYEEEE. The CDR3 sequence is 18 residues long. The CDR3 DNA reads TGTGCCAGCAGCTTGCTAGGACAGACTCACTCTGGGGCCAACGTCCTGACTTTC. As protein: CASSLLGQTHSGANVLTF.

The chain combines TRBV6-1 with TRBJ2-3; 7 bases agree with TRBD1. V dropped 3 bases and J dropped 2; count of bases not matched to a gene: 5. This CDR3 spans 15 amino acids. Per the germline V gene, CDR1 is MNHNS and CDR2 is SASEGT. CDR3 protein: CASSDRGQVTDTQYF. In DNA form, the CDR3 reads TGTGCCAGCAGTGATAGGGGGCAGGTCACAGATACGCAGTATTTT.

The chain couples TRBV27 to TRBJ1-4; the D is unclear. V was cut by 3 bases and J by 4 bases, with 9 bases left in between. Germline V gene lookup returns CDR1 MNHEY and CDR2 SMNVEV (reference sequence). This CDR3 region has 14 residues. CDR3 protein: CASSLASVNEKLFF. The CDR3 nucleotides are TGTGCCAGCAGTTTGGCCAGTGTTAATGAAAAACTGTTTTTT.

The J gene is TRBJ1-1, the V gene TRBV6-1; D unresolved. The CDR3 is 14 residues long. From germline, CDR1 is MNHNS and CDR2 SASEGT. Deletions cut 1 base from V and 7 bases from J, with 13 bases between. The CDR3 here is CASSEGSISLEAFF. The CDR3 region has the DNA TGTGCCAGCAGTGAAGGGTCGATAAGCCTTGAAGCTTTCTTT.

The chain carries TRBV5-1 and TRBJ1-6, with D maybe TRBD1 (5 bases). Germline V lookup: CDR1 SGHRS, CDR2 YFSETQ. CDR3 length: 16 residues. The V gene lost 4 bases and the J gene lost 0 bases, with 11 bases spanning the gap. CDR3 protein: CASSPGPFSYNSPLHF. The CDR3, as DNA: TGCGCCAGCAGCCCAGGGCCTTTCTCCTATAATTCACCCCTCCACTTT.

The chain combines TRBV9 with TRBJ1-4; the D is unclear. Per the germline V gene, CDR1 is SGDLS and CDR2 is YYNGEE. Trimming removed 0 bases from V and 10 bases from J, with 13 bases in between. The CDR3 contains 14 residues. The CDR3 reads CASSVATGSGKLFF. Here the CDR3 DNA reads TGTGCCAGCAGCGTAGCTACGGGGTCGGGAAAACTGTTTTTT.

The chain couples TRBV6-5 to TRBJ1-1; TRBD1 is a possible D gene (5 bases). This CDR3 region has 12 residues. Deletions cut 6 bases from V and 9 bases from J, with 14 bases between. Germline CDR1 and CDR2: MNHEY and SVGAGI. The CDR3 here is CASRARKGKAFF. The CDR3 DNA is TGTGCCAGCAGGGCTAGGAAGGGGAAAGCTTTCTTT.

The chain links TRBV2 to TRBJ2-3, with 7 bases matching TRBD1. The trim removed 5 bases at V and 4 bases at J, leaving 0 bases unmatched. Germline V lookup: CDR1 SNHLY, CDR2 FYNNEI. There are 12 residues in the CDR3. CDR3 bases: TGTGCCAGCAGTACAGGGGCAGATACGCAGTATTTT. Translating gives CASSTGADTQYF. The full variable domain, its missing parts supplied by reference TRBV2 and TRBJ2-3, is EPEVTQTPSHQVTQMGQEVILRCVPISNHLYFYWYRQILGQKVEFLVSFYNNEISEKSEIFDDQFSVERPDGSNFTLKIRSTKLEDSAMYFCASSTGADTQYFGPGTRLTVL.

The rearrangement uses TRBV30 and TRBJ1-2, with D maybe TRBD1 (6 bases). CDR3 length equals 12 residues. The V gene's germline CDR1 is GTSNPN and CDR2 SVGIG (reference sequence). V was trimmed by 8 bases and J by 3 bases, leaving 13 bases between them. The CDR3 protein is CAGGRKDYGYTF. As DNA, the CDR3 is TGTGCCGGGGGCAGAAAAGACTATGGCTACACCTTC.

Written as DNA, the CDR3 is TGCGCCAGCAGCTTGGAGCCCTCTAATACAGGGTTACCCTACGAGCAGTACTTC. Amino acids: CASSLEPSNTGLPYEQYF. The chain carries TRBV5-1 and TRBJ2-7; possibly TRBD1 for D (6 bases). CDR1 and CDR2 from the germline V gene are SGHRS and YFSETQ. Trimming left V 0 bases short and J 2 bases short, with 21 bases between. The CDR3 runs 18 residues.